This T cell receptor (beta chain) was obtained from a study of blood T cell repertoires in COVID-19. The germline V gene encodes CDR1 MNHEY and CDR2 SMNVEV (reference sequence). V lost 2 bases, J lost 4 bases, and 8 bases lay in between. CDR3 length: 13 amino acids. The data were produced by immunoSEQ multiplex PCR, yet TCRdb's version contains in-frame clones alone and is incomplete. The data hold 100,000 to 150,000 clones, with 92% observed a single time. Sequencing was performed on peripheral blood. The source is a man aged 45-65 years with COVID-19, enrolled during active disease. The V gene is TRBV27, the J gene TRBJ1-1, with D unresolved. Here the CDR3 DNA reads TGTGCCAGCAGTTTAACGGAGAGCACTGAAGCTTTCTTT. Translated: CASSLTESTEAFF.